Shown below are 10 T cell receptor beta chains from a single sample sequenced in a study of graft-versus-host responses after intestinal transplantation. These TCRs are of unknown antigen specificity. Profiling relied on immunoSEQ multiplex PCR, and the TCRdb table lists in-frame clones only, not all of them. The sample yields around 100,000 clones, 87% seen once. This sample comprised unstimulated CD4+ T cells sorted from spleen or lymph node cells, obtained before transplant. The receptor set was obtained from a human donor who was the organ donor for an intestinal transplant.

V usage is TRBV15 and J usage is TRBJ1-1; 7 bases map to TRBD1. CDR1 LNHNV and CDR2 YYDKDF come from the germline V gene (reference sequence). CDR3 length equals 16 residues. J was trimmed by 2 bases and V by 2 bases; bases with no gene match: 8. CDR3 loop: CATSRTPTGPNTEAFF. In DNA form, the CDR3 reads TGTGCCACCAGCAGAACCCCGACAGGGCCTAACACTGAAGCTTTCTTT.

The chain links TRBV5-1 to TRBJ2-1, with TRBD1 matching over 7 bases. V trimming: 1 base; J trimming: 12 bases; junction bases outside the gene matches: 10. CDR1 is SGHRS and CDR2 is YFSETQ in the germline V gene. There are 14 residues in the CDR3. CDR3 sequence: CASSLTGEEIAQFF. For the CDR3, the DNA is TGCGCCAGCAGCTTGACAGGGGAAGAAATCGCGCAGTTCTTC.

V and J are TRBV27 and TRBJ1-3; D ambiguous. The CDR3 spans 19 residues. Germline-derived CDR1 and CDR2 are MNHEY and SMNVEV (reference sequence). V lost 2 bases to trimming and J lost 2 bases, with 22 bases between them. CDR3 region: CASSLRPGRLICTGNTIYF. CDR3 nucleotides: TGTGCCAGCAGTTTACGCCCGGGCAGATTAATTTGTACTGGAAACACCATATATTTT.

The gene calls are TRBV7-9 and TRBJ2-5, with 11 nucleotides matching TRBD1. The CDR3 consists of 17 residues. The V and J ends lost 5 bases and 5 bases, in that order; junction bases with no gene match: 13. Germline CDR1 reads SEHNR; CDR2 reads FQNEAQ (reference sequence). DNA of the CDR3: TGTGCCAGCAGCCCCGCCCGCGGGACAGGGGGTTGGGAGACCCAGTACTTC. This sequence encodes CASSPARGTGGWETQYF.

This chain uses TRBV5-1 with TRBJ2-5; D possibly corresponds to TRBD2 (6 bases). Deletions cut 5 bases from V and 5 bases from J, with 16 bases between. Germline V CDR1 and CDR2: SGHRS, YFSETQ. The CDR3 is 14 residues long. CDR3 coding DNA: TGCGCCAGCAGGAATACCCTAGGAGGGGAGACCCAGTACTTC. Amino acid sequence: CASRNTLGGETQYF. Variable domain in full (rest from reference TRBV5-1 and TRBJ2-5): KAGVTQTPRYLIKTRGQQVTLSCSPISGHRSVSWYQQTPGQGLQFLFEYFSETQRNKGNFPGRFSGRQFSNSRSEMNVSTLELGDSALYLCASRNTLGGETQYFGPGTRLLVL.

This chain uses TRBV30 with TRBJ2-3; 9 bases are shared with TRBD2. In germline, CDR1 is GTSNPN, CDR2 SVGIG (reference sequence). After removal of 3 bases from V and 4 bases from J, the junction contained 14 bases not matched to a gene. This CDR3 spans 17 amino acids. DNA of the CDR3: TGTGCCTGGAGAGAGAGTAGGCGGGGGGGCGGCGCAGATACGCAGTATTTT. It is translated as CAWRESRRGGGADTQYF.

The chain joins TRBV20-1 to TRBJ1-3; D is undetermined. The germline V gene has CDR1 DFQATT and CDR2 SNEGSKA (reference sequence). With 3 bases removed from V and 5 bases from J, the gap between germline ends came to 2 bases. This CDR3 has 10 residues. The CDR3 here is CSARRNTIYF. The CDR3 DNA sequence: TGCAGTGCTAGGCGAAACACCATATATTTT.

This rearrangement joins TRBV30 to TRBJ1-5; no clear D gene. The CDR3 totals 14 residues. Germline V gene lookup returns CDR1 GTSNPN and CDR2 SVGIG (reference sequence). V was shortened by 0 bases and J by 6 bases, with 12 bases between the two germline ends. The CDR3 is CAWSVGGDGQPQHF. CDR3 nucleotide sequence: TGTGCCTGGAGTGTCGGTGGAGACGGTCAGCCCCAGCATTTT.

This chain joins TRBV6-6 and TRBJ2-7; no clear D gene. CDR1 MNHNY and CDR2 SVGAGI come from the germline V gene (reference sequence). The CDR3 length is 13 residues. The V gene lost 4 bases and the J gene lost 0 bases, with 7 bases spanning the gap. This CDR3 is CASSLESSYEQYF. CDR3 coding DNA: TGTGCCAGCAGTTTAGAGAGCTCCTACGAGCAGTACTTC.

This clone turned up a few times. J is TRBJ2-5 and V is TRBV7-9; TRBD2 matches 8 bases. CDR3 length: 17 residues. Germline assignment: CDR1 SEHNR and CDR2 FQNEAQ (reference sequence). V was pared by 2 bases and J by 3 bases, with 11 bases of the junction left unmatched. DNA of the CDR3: TGTGCCAGCAGCTTATTCTGGGCGGGGGGAACCAAAGAGACCCAGTACTTC. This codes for CASSLFWAGGTKETQYF. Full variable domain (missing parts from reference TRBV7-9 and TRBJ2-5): DTGVSQNPRHKITKRGQNVTFRCDPISEHNRLYWYRQTLGQGPEFLTYFQNEAQLEKSRLLSDRFSAERPKGSFSTLEIQRTEQGDSAMYLCASSLFWAGGTKETQYFGPGTRLLVL.